Described below is a single T cell receptor beta chain sequence and its context. Its specificity is not known. Thyroid surgery took place with no prior treatment in any patient. Original data processing: The authors used CDR3 differences across clinicopathological groups to build a distant-metastasis classifier for papillary thyroid cancer. Through MiXCR, TCRdb re-clonotyped the PCR reads. Clone size and V and J calls follow TCRdb, not the original study. The sample carries 30,000 to 45,000 clones, less than 25% recorded once. The source of the sample is a study of metastatic and nonmetastatic thyroid tumors. Across the study: Across peripheral blood and tumor or nodule tissue samples taken from malignant and benign thyroid patients, the repertoires were compared with one another. Findings of the study overall: Reportedly, malignant thyroid tumors had significantly higher TCR beta diversity than benign nodules, in blood and tumor.

The germline V gene encodes CDR1 MNHEY and CDR2 SVGEGT. V was clipped by 7 bases and J by 3 bases, with 19 bases between them. The CDR3 runs to 15 residues. This receptor was obtained from a female donor with papillary thyroid cancer or a benign thyroid nodule (not recorded which). Some clones in this sample may be carry-over from other donors' samples. V is TRBV6-2 or TRBV6-3 and J is TRBJ2-7; TRBD2 might be the D (6 bases). Source material: blood. CDR3 residues: CASMRTIAGNYEQYF. The CDR3 region has the DNA TGTGCCAGCATGCGAACGATCGCGGGAAACTACGAGCAGTACTTC.